The clone carrying this TCR beta chain was seen more than once but under ten times. Antigen: not known. Trimming left V 6 bases short and J 1 base short, with 19 bases between. CDR3 length equals 16 residues. CDR1 is SGHRS and CDR2 is YFSETQ in the germline V gene. PCR primers comprised 60 Vbeta and 13 Jbeta primers. Data came from immunoSEQ multiplex PCR; TCRdb stores just in-frame clones and leaves some out. Of 75,000 to 90,000 clones in the sample, 79% were seen once. This specimen comes from a study of cytomegalovirus exposure and HLA in healthy donors. The study's findings and limits: When the data were analyzed later, several of the most significant clusters appeared to be linked to common viral pathogens.

The chain employs TRBV5-1 and TRBJ1-2, with no clear D. The sequencing sample was made of PBMCs. The receptor was isolated from a woman aged 40 to 55 in good health and CMV-seropositive. The DNA for the CDR3 is TGCGCCAGCAAGCTTGGGTTCCGCGGAAATAACTATGGCTACACCTTC. Encoded protein: CASKLGFRGNNYGYTF.